A single sample gave rise to the 2 T cell receptor beta chains below, sequenced in a study of blood T cell repertoires in COVID-19. Profiling relied on immunoSEQ multiplex PCR, and the TCRdb table lists in-frame clones only, not all of them. The table lists 250,000 or so clones, about nine tenths of them singletons. The sequenced sample was PBMCs or T cells enriched from blood (not recorded which). These receptors all stem from a human donor in a cohort exposed to, infected with or recovered from COVID-19 (not recorded which). The donor label of this sample is uncertain.

The genes are TRBV30 and TRBJ1-2; 10 positions agree with TRBD1. Trimming took 0 bases from V and 3 from J; bases not matched to a gene: 13. CDR3 length: 18 residues. Germline CDR1 is GTSNPN and CDR2 is SVGIG (reference sequence). For the CDR3, the DNA is TGTGCCTGGAGTGTGAGGAGAGGGGGACAGGGGCTTCACTATGGCTACACCTTC. Residues: CAWSVRRGGQGLHYGYTF.

This CDR3 is CASSLGGANEKLFF. CDR3 in DNA: TGTGCCAGCAGTTTGGGGGGAGCTAATGAAAAACTGTTTTTT. The V gene is TRBV27, the J gene TRBJ1-4, with D perhaps TRBD1 (5 bases). V was clipped by 3 bases and J by 3 bases, with 8 bases between them. Germline-derived CDR1 and CDR2 are MNHEY and SMNVEV (reference sequence). This CDR3 region has 14 residues.